Sequencing of this T cell receptor (beta chain) was carried out in a study of blood T cell repertoires in COVID-19. Turning to the study itself: Acute and convalescent COVID-19 samples came from the United States, Italy and Spain.

This clone was counted once. This CDR3 is built from 14 residues. Germline values: CDR1 LNHDA, CDR2 SQIVND (reference sequence). V lost 10 bases and J lost 2; bases outside the gene matches: 8. Cohort 3 recovered donors had two negative PCRs, clearance, or symptom resolution. Methods used by the authors: Using reference gene primer amplification, nucleated cell counts were estimated. This table comes from immunoSEQ multiplex PCR, and its TCRdb copy is limited to in-frame clones, with some not included. Clonal size and the V and J genes are those of that table, whereas D and trimming came from the DNA. The data show some 260,000 clones, around 89% seen once.

V and J are TRBV19 and TRBJ1-5; 7 bases line up with TRBD1. This TCR came from a man aged 40-49 years who had recovered from COVID-19. The sample was PBMCs or T cells enriched from blood (not recorded which). The CDR3 here is CATETTGGNQPQHF. The CDR3 coding sequence is TGTGCCACCGAGACCACAGGGGGCAATCAGCCCCAGCATTTT.